This T cell receptor (beta chain) originates from a study of OX40 agonist ivuxolimab in advanced cancers. V was pared by 6 bases and J by 1 base, with 7 bases of the junction left unmatched. The V gene's germline CDR1 is SNHLY and CDR2 FYNNEI. The CDR3 runs to 16 residues. Produced via immunoSEQ multiplex PCR; TCRdb's table is partial and in-frame only. The sample includes some 86,000 clones, about nine tenths of them seen just once. This rearrangement joins TRBV2 to TRBJ1-5; 9 bases align to TRBD1. This TCR was sampled from an adult with an advanced solid tumor such as melanoma, head and neck, liver or kidney cancer. The sequences come from CD4+ or CD8+ T cells sorted from blood, collected in a trial of the OX40 agonist ivuxolimab. The CDR3 region has the DNA TGTGCCAGCAGGGGGGACAGGGAGGAAAGCAATCAGCCCCAGCATTTT. This encodes CASRGDREESNQPQHF.